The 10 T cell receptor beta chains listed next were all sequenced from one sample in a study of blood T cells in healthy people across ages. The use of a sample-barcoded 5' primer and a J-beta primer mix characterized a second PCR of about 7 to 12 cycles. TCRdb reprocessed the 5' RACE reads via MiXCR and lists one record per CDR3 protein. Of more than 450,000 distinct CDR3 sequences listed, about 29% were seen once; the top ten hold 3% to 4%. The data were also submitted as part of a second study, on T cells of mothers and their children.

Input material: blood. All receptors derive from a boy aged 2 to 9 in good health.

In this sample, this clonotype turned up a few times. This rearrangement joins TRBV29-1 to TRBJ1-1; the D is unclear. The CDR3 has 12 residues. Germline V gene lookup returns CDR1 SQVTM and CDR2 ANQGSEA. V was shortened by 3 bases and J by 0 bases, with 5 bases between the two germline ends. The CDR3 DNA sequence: TGCAGCGTTGACCCGCTGAACACTGAAGCTTTCTTT. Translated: CSVDPLNTEAFF.

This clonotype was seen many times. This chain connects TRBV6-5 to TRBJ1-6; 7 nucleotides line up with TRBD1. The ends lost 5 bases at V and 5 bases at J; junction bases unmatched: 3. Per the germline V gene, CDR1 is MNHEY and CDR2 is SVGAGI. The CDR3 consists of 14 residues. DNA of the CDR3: TGTGCCAGCAGTCGCGGACAGGATAATTCACCCCTCCACTTT. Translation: CASSRGQDNSPLHF.

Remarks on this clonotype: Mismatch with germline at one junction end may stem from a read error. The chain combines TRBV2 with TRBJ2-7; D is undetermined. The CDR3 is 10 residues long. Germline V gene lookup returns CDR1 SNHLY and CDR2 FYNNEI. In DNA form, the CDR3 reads TGTGCCAGCTGGCCGGGCCCCTCGCACTTC. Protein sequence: CASWPGPSHF.

The CDR3 DNA is TGTGCCAGCATGATACCGGGAAGCCCACATTACAATGAGCAGTTCTTC. It yields the protein CASMIPGSPHYNEQFF. The V call is TRBV21-1, the J call TRBJ2-1; TRBD1 was called by the table and not checked on the DNA. TRBV21-1 is marked as a pseudogene. The CDR3 is 16 amino acids.

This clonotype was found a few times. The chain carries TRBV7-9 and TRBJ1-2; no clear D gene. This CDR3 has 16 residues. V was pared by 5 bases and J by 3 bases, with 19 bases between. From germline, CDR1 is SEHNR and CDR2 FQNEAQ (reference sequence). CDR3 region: CASSPTLAGIDYGYTF. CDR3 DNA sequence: TGTGCCAGCAGCCCTACGCTGGCTGGGATAGACTATGGCTACACCTTC.

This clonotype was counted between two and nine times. CDR3 bases: TGTGCCAGCAGACCCACCCCCCAACAAGAGACCCAGTACTTC. Translated: CASRPTPQQETQYF. This rearrangement joins TRBV12-3 or TRBV12-4 to TRBJ2-5; D not resolved. Between the trimmed V and J ends, which lost 6 bases and 2 bases, there was a span of 13 bases. The CDR3 extends over 14 amino acids.

CDR3 in DNA: TGTGCCATCAGTTACTCGACAGGGTCCGGGGAGCTGTTTTTT. Protein sequence: CAISYSTGSGELFF. V usage is TRBV10-3 and J usage is TRBJ2-2; 7 bases agree with TRBD1. This CDR3 comprises 14 residues. CDR1 is ENHRY and CDR2 is SYGVKD in the germline V gene. With V trimmed by 5 bases and J by 6 bases, 6 bases remained unmatched.

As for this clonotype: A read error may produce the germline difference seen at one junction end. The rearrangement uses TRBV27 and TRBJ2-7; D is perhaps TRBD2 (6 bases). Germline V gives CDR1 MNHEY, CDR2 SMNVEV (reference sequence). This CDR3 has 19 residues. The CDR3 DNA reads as TGTTCCAGCAGTTTCCGGGGGTTGGGGAGCGGGCCGAGCTCCTACGAGCAGTACTTC. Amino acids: CSSSFRGLGSGPSSYEQYF.

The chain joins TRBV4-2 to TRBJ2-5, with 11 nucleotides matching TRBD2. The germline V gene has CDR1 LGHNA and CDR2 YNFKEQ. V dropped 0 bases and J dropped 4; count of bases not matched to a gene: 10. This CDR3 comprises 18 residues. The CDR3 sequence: CASSQDVLAGGSRETQYF. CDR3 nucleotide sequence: TGTGCCAGCAGCCAAGATGTTTTAGCGGGGGGGTCCAGAGAGACCCAGTACTTC.

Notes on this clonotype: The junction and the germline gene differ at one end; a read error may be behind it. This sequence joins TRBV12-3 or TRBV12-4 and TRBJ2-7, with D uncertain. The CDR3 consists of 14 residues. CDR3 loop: CASSSTANSAVRHF. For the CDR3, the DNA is TGTGCCAGCAGTTCCACGGCCAACAGCGCCGTGAGGCACTTC.